This T cell receptor beta chain was obtained from a study of cytomegalovirus exposure and HLA in healthy donors listed by TCRdb under 2017. Regarding the study in general: A later analysis indicated that the 95 to 150 validation repertoires were generated on the platform also employed for the approximately 700 repertoires of the first cohort. Along with the 666-subject first cohort, a separate validation cohort of over 90 different subjects was used. The study aimed to test whether signatures of past pathogen exposure could be identified by cataloging public T cell receptors. High-throughput TCR immunosequencing, statistical association of individual TCRs with disease status, and machine learning were combined to predict cytomegalovirus infection status.

Worth noting for this clone: Its target antigen remains unknown. Nothing much larger sits one base from this clone, and base qualities are not available.

The CDR3 spans 19 residues, from the cysteine through the phenylalanine. Solely the CDR3 DNA is kept, with 57 bases framed from the first base. V and J are truncated by 8 bases and 0 bases respectively, leaving an intervening sequence of 23 bases. From the germline V gene, CDR1 is SNHLY and CDR2 is FYNNEI. The method was the immunoSEQ multiplex PCR assay. From the authors' description of their analysis: A statistical classification framework was developed to diagnose cytomegalovirus status using the catalog of TCR beta chain sequences. The clones in this table, taken by TCRdb from immuneACCESS, are in-frame only. Not every clone is retained; where verified, under half of the shortfall comes from an unresolved V gene, and the cause of the rest is unknown. V and J calls and clone size are given by that table; D and trimming were obtained from the DNA. For this sample there are 150,000 to 200,000 clones; 80% to 90% appear just once. The ten largest clones capture around 5% of the sample.

Points the paper makes about the study in general: The study gave a list of around 170 TCR beta chains associated with cytomegalovirus. Across donors, most TCR sequences were observed very rarely, whereas some public TCRs were present in many individuals. The classifier was reported to diagnose cytomegalovirus status with high specificity and sensitivity in both the original and validation cohorts. The authors suggested that the approach could potentially be extended to other disease states and immunological phenotypes. A later analysis lacked HLA typing for the validation cohort, so it scored co-occurrence in that cohort across all 120 repertoires. In vitro tests confirmed that a few of the cytomegalovirus-associated TCR beta chains recognize cytomegalovirus antigens. A later analysis found that TCRs clustered in the first cohort also tended to co-occur in the 110 or so validation repertoires, with approximately 95% of cluster scores above 0.

The donors were included in the validation cohort of roughly 120 subjects, a group kept apart from the roughly 670-subject first cohort. This chain is built from TRBV2 and TRBJ2-6; no D gene is confidently identified. The source material was PBMCs. This sequence was found in a woman aged 30 to 39 in good health and CMV-seronegative. CDR3 region: CASSDRIGLTFSGANVLTF. The nucleotide sequence reads as follows: TGTGCCAGCTCCGATCGTATCGGCCTAACGTTCTCTGGGGCCAACGTCCTGACTTTC.